This T cell receptor (beta chain) stems from a study of graft-versus-host responses after intestinal transplantation. Overall study context: Each recipient received anti-thymocyte globulin induction, then tacrolimus and steroids for 2 to 4 years.

As for this clone: Its target is not known.

Study results and limitations: Present in recipient marrow, GvH clones included some that appeared first in ileum or blood.

Trimming shortened V by 3 bases and J by 0 bases, and 5 bases separated the two germline ends. The CDR3 has 13 amino acids. The germline V gene has CDR1 MNHEY and CDR2 SMNVEV (reference sequence). Assay: immunoSEQ multiplex PCR; the TCRdb copy retains only in-frame clones and omits some. The sample records tens of thousands of clones, roughly 91% being singletons. The V and J genes are TRBV27 and TRBJ1-1; no definite D call. The sequences come from unstimulated CD8+ T cells sorted from spleen or lymph node cells, collected before intestinal transplant. This sequence was found in a human donor who received an intestinal transplant. CDR3 in amino acids: CASSFSLNTEAFF. Here the CDR3 DNA reads TGTGCCAGCAGTTTCTCCTTGAACACTGAAGCTTTCTTT.